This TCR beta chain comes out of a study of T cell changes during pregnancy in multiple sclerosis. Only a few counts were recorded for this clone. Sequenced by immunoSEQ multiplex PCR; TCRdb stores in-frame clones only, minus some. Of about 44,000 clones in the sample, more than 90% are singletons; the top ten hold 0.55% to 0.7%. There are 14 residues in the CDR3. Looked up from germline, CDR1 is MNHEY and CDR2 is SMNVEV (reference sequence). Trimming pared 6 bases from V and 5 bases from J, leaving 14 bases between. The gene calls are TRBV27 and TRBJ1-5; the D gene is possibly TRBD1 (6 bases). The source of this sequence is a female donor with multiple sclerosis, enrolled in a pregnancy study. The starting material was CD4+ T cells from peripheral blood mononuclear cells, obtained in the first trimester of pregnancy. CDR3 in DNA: TGTGCCAGCAGACTCGCAGGGGACCATCAGCCCCAGCATTTT. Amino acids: CASRLAGDHQPQHF.